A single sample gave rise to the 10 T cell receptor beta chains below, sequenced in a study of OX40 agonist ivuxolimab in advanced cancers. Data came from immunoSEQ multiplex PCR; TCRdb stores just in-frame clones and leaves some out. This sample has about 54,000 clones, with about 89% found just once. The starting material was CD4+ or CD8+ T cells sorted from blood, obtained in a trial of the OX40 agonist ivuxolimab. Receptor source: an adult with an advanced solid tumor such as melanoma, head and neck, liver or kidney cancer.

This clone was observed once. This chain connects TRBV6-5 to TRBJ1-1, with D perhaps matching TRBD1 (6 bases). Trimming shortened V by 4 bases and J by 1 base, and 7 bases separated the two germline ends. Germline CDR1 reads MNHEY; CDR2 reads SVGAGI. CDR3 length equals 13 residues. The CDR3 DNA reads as TGTGCCAGCAGTTGGACAGCGAACACTGAAGCTTTCTTT. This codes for CASSWTANTEAFF.

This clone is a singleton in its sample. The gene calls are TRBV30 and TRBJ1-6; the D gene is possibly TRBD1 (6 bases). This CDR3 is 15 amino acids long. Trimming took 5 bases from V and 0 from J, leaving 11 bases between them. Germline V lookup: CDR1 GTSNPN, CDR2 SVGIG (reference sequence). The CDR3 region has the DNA TGTGCCTGGTCAGGGGAGAGCTCCTATAATTCACCCCTCCACTTT. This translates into CAWSGESSYNSPLHF.

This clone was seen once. The CDR3 DNA reads as TGTGCCAGCAGTAATACAGGAGAACAGCCCCAGCATTTT. It encodes CASSNTGEQPQHF. This chain links TRBV27 with TRBJ1-5, with D tentatively TRBD1 (5 bases). The CDR3 covers 13 residues. CDR1 and CDR2 (germline): MNHEY, SMNVEV (reference sequence). Trimming took off 5 bases at V and 7 bases at J, with 12 bases between the two ends.

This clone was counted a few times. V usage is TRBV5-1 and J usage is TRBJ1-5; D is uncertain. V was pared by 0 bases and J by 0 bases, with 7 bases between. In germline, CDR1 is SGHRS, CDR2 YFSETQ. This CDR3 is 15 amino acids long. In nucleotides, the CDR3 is TGCGCCAGCAGCTTGGGGCAGTCTAGCAATCAGCCCCAGCATTTT. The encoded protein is CASSLGQSSNQPQHF.

The CDR3 region has the DNA TGCGCCAGCAGCAGGGGGACAGAGAACACCGGGGAGCTGTTTTTT. Translating it yields CASSRGTENTGELFF. This rearrangement joins TRBV5-1 to TRBJ2-2; 7 positions agree with TRBD1. The CDR3 extends over 15 amino acids. The V gene's germline CDR1 is SGHRS and CDR2 YFSETQ. V gave up 4 bases and J gave up 1 base; unmatched junction bases: 4. Variable domain in full (rest from reference TRBV5-1 and TRBJ2-2): KAGVTQTPRYLIKTRGQQVTLSCSPISGHRSVSWYQQTPGQGLQFLFEYFSETQRNKGNFPGRFSGRQFSNSRSEMNVSTLELGDSALYLCASSRGTENTGELFFGEGSRLTVL.

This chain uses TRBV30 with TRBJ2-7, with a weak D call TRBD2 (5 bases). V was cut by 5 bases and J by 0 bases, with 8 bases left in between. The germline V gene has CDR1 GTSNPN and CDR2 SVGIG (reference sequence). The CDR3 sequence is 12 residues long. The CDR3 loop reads CAWGLASYEQYF. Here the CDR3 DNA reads TGTGCCTGGGGACTCGCCTCCTACGAGCAGTACTTC.

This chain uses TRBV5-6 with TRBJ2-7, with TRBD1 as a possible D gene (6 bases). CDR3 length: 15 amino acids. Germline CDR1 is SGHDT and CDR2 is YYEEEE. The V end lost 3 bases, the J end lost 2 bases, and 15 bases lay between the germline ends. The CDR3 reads CASSYYRVRAYEQYF. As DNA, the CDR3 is TGTGCCAGCAGCTATTACAGGGTCAGGGCCTACGAGCAGTACTTC.

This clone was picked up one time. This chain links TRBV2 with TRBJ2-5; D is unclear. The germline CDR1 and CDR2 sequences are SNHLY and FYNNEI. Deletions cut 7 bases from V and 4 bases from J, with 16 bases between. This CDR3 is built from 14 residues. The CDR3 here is CASTPGLWAETQYF. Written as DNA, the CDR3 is TGTGCCAGCACTCCCGGGCTCTGGGCAGAGACCCAGTACTTC.

CDR3 sequence reads: CAWSAPLIRDGGEAFF. In nucleotides, the CDR3 is TGTGCCTGGAGCGCCCCACTTATCCGGGACGGAGGTGAAGCTTTCTTT. This rearrangement joins TRBV30 to TRBJ1-1; TRBD1 might be the D (5 bases). Germline V CDR1 and CDR2: GTSNPN, SVGIG (reference sequence). This CDR3 spans 16 amino acids. V was clipped by 3 bases and J by 7 bases, with 24 bases between them.

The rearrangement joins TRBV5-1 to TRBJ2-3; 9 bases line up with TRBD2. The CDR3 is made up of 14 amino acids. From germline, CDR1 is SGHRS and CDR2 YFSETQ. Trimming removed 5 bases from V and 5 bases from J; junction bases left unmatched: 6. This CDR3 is CASRISGGGDTQYF. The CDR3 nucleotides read TGCGCCAGCAGGATTAGCGGGGGCGGAGATACGCAGTATTTT.